These T cell receptor beta chains were read from a single sample in a study of T cells in Graves' hyperthyroidism and ophthalmopathy. MiXCR, applied by TCRdb to the multiplex PCR reads, yields one record per CDR3 protein. This sample yields approximately 400,000 distinct CDR3 sequences, of which roughly 19% are seen a single time; about 3.7% belongs to the top ten. The sequencing sample was made of blood. The receptors stem from a woman younger than 30 with Graves' hyperthyroidism. CDR3s include the opening cysteine and the closing phenylalanine or tryptophan. A D gene is named only where the DNA matches it firmly. Rows may omit the clone size; those that give it use once, few, many or a size class.

>TRBD1|TRBV12-3/TRBV12-4|TRBJ1-2|many|15
TGTGCCAGCAGTTCCCGGGACAGGGGGAACTATGGCTACACCTTC
CASSSRDRGNYGYTF
>.|TRBV3-1|TRBJ2-7|many|14
TGTGCCAGCAGCCAAGCGGCAGCCCTCTACGAGCAGTACTTC
CASSQAAALYEQYF
>.|TRBV2|TRBJ1-5|many|14
TGTGCCAGCAGTCTTTTCGACAGGAATCAGCCCCAGCATTTT
CASSLFDRNQPQHF
>.|TRBV6-1|TRBJ1-5|many|14
TGTGCCAGCAGTGGGAGCCCCACGAGGGGGTGGTCCCATTTT
CASSGSPTRGWSHF
>TRBD1|TRBV5-1|TRBJ1-2|.|14
TGCGCCAGCAGCCAGGACAGGGGTAGGGCTGGCTACACCTTC
CASSQDRGRAGYTF
>.|TRBV2|TRBJ2-5|many|10
TGTGCCACAACAGGCGAGACCCAGTACTTC
CATTGETQYF
>.|TRBV7-3|TRBJ2-2|many|15
TGTGCCAGCAGCTTAAGTCCATCGAACACCGGGGAGCTGTTTTTT
CASSLSPSNTGELFF
>.|TRBV14|TRBJ1-3|many|16
TGTGCCAGCAGCCATCGACACTTCTACTCTGGAAACACCATATATTTT
CASSHRHFYSGNTIYF
>TRBD1|TRBV6-1|TRBJ1-2|medium-sized|13
TGTGCCAGCAGTGGGAACAGGGGGTATGGCTACACCTTC
CASSGNRGYGYTF
>.|TRBV4-1|TRBJ1-1|.|16
TGCGCCAGCAGCCAAGGAATTTCAGGGAGCAACACTGAAGCTTTCTTT
CASSQGISGSNTEAFF
>TRBD2|TRBV6-2/TRBV6-3|TRBJ2-2|.|14
TGTGCCAGCAGTTTTTCCGGGACTACCGGGGAGCTGTGTTTT
CASSFSGTTGELCF
>TRBD2|TRBV12-3/TRBV12-4|TRBJ2-7|many|14
TGTGCCAGCAGTTCCGGGACTAGCGGGGGAGTGCAGTACTTC
CASSSGTSGGVQYF
>TRBD2|TRBV6-2/TRBV6-3|TRBJ2-5|.|16
TGTGCCAGCAGTCCCGGGACTAGCGGGGGGGCAGAGACCCAGTACTTC
CASSPGTSGGAETQYF
>.|TRBV2|TRBJ1-2|many|15
TGTGCCAGCAGTGAAGTTTGGGGGCAGGGCCATGGCTACACCTTC
CASSEVWGQGHGYTF
>.|TRBV28|TRBJ1-6|.|13
TGTGCCAGCAGTTTAACCTGGAACTCACCCCTCCACTTT
CASSLTWNSPLHF
>TRBD1|TRBV6-1|TRBJ1-2|many|15
TGTGCCAGCAGTGAAGCGCCGGACAGGGCTAGTGGCTACACCTTC
CASSEAPDRASGYTF
>TRBD1|TRBV27|TRBJ2-7|few|14
TGTGCCAGCAGTCCTGGGACAGTACCCTACGAGCAGTACTTC
CASSPGTVPYEQYF
>.|TRBV5-1|TRBJ2-6|many|17
TGCGCCAGCAGCTTGTATCCCTTAAGCTCTGGGGCCAACGTCCTGACTTTC
CASSLYPLSSGANVLTF
>.|TRBV20-1|TRBJ2-5|many|14
TGCAGTGCTAGAGATCTGCACAGCCAAGAGACCCAGTACTTC
CSARDLHSQETQYF
>TRBD1|TRBV12-3/TRBV12-4|TRBJ1-1|many|13
TGTGCCAGCAGTTCCCCGACAGGGTCTGAAGCTTTCTTT
CASSSPTGSEAFF
>TRBD2|TRBV24-1|TRBJ2-5|few|16
TGTGCCACCAGTGATCCCCGAGCGGGGGCCCCCGTGGCCCAGTACTTC
CATSDPRAGAPVAQYF
>.|TRBV7-8|TRBJ2-7|many|18
TGTGCCAGCAGCTTACGCCCTTCGATGCCCGTAACCACCTACGAGCAGTACTTC
CASSLRPSMPVTTYEQYF
>.|TRBV28|TRBJ1-1|.|15
TGTGCCAGCAGTTTTCAGTGGAACATGAACACTGAAGCTTTCTTT
CASSFQWNMNTEAFF
>.|TRBV3-1|TRBJ2-2|few|14
TGTGCCAGCAGCCAAGTAGAGAACACCGGGGAGCTGTTTTTT
CASSQVENTGELFF
>.|TRBV12-3/TRBV12-4|TRBJ2-5|many|14
TGTGCCAGCAGTTTCAACGAACACCAAGAGACCCAGTACTTC
CASSFNEHQETQYF
>.|TRBV11-2|TRBJ2-5|many|15
TGTGCCAGCAGCTTAGAGCCCAGGGTAGGGGAGACCCAGTACTTC
CASSLEPRVGETQYF
>.|TRBV29-1|TRBJ1-5|many|16
TGCAGCGTTGAACCCCACGGCGTTAGCTCCGGTCAGCCCCAGCATTTT
CSVEPHGVSSGQPQHF
>TRBD1|TRBV24-1|TRBJ2-7|many|15
TGTGCCACCGCTGTCGGGACAGGGGCCGCCTACGAGCAGTACTTC
CATAVGTGAAYEQYF
>.|TRBV20-1|TRBJ1-1|many|12
TGCAGCGGCACAGGAGGGAACACTGAAGCTTTCTTT
CSGTGGNTEAFF
>TRBD2|TRBV2|TRBJ2-2|many|14
TGTGCCAGCAGTAGCGGGGCCCGTTTCGGGGAGCTGTTTTTT
CASSSGARFGELFF
>.|TRBV6-1|TRBJ2-7|many|12
TGTGCCAGCACTGAGGGTTCCTACGAGCAGTACTTC
CASTEGSYEQYF
>TRBD1|TRBV5-1|TRBJ2-4|many|15
TGCGCCAGCAGCTCGAGACAGGGGGCTGGAAACATTCAGTACTTC
CASSSRQGAGNIQYF
>.|TRBV6-4|TRBJ2-5|many|15
TGTGCCAGCAGAGAGGCCGGCCTGCTGGGATGGGCCCAGTACTTC
CASREAGLLGWAQYF
>.|TRBV11-1|TRBJ2-2|many|16
TGTGCCAGCAGCTTAATTAGGAGGACGAACACCGGGGAGCTGTTTTTT
CASSLIRRTNTGELFF
>TRBD1|TRBV7-8|TRBJ1-5|many|18
TGTGCCAGCAGCTTAAGGGGACAGGGGGCTCCTAGCAATCAGCCCCAGCATTTT
CASSLRGQGAPSNQPQHF
>TRBD1|TRBV12-3/TRBV12-4|TRBJ2-6|many|19
TGTGCCAGCAGTTTGCTCGGCAGGGGGCAGGTGTCTGGGGCCAACGTCCTGACTTTC
CASSLLGRGQVSGANVLTF
>TRBD1|TRBV6-2/TRBV6-3|TRBJ2-3|many|17
TGTGCCAGCTCTTCGGACAGGATCAACCTTTACACAGATACGCAGTATTTT
CASSSDRINLYTDTQYF
>.|TRBV30|TRBJ1-1|many|15
TGTGCCTGGAGTGCGGCAGATAGATGGAACACTGAAGCTTTCTTT
CAWSAADRWNTEAFF
>TRBD1|TRBV29-1|TRBJ1-1|once|13
TGCAGCGTTAGGACAGGGGGTAGCACTGAAGCTTTCTTT
CSVRTGGSTEAFF
>.|TRBV2|TRBJ1-2|.|15
TGTGCCAGCAGTGAAGCCCGCGGGGCCAACTATGGCTACACCTTC
CASSEARGANYGYTF
>TRBD1|TRBV3-1|TRBJ2-5|many|16
TGTGCCAGCAGCCCCTCCGGGACAGCGATGGGGGAGACCCAGTACTTC
CASSPSGTAMGETQYF
>.|TRBV20-1|TRBJ1-1|many|10
TGCAGTGAACGAAGGACTGAAGCTTTCTTT
CSERRTEAFF